One and the same sample provided the 19 T cell receptor beta chains below, sequenced in a study of T cells in Graves' hyperthyroidism and ophthalmopathy. Researchers took RNA transcripts and amplified the TCR beta CDR3 regions from them. The HTBI primer set drove a first-round RT-PCR of the TCR CDR3. TCRdb re-analysed the multiplex PCR reads in MiXCR, keeping a single row per CDR3 protein. The sample contains roughly 400,000 distinct CDR3 sequences, over 13% of which appear only once. The sequenced material came from blood. These receptor sequences come from a man aged 45-65 years with Graves' ophthalmopathy.

This clonotype was observed many times. The chain combines TRBV20-1 with TRBJ2-1; D remains unclear. Trimming shortened V by 7 bases and J by 4 bases, and 14 bases separated the two germline ends. The CDR3 covers 13 residues. The germline gives CDR1 DFQATT, CDR2 SNEGSKA (reference sequence). CDR3 in amino acids: CSGVGDPYNEQFF. As DNA, the CDR3 is TGCAGTGGGGTTGGCGACCCATACAATGAGCAGTTCTTC.

The CDR3 DNA follows: TGTGCCAGTGGGGCGGGGCTGGAGACCGGGGAGCTGTTTTTT. As protein: CASGAGLETGELFF. The rearrangement uses TRBV6-2 or TRBV6-3 and TRBJ2-2; possible D gene TRBD2, 6 bases. This CDR3 is built from 14 residues. The germline CDR1 and CDR2 sequences are MNHEY and SVGEGT. Trimming left V 9 bases short and J 5 bases short, with 16 bases between.

This clonotype has just a few counts. The chain couples TRBV6-1 to TRBJ2-7, with TRBD2 identical over 8 bases. Germline CDR1 is MNHNS and CDR2 is SASEGT. The CDR3 covers 14 residues. V lost 7 bases and J lost 3; bases outside the gene matches: 8. The CDR3 sequence: CASMPQREIYEQYF. The CDR3, as DNA: TGTGCCAGCATGCCACAGCGGGAGATCTACGAGCAGTACTTC.

This clonotype has at least ten counts. V gene TRBV28 combines with J gene TRBJ2-3; 9 bases match TRBD1. After removal of 5 bases from V and 4 bases from J, the junction contained 7 bases not matched to a gene. The CDR3 has 15 amino acids. Germline V CDR1 and CDR2: MDHEN, SYDVKM. CDR3 nucleotide sequence: TGTGCCAGCAGTACTAATGGACAGGGGTCAGATACGCAGTATTTT. Its translation: CASSTNGQGSDTQYF.

The V gene is TRBV6-1, the J gene TRBJ2-5; 11 bases are shared with TRBD1. The V gene's germline CDR1 is MNHNS and CDR2 SASEGT. V lost 10 bases to trimming and J lost 6 bases; unmatched junction nucleotides: 10. This CDR3 spans 14 amino acids. As DNA, the CDR3 is TGTGCCAACAGGAGGACAGGGGGCGCCCAGACCCAGTACTTC. Protein product: CANRRTGGAQTQYF.

This clonotype was picked up many times. The chain employs TRBV10-3 and TRBJ2-5; no definite D call. The CDR3 extends over 12 amino acids. The V gene's germline CDR1 is ENHRY and CDR2 SYGVKD. Deletions cut 5 bases from V and 2 bases from J, with 6 bases between. The CDR3: CAISSQQETQYF. DNA of the CDR3: TGTGCCATCAGTAGTCAACAAGAGACCCAGTACTTC.

In the case of this clonotype: Just one base apart from a much larger clone, this may be a read error. The V gene is TRBV3-1, the J gene TRBJ1-1; D is perhaps TRBD1 (6 bases). The CDR3 loop spans 13 amino acids. The V gene's germline CDR1 is LGHDT and CDR2 YNNKEL (reference sequence). The CDR3 here is CASKWVGGTKAFF. For the CDR3, the DNA is TGTGCCAGCAAATGGGTCGGGGGCACTAAAGCTTTCTTT.

This clonotype was recorded at least ten times. The chain recombines TRBV27 with TRBJ2-1; the match to TRBD1 covers 7 bases. This CDR3 region has 15 residues. With 1 base clipped from V and 5 bases from J, the junction kept 5 bases outside the gene matches. Germline CDR1 is MNHEY and CDR2 is SMNVEV (reference sequence). DNA for the CDR3: TGTGCCAGCAGTTTATTAGGGGGCGCGGACAATGAGCAGTTCTTC. Encoded protein: CASSLLGGADNEQFF.

This clonotype was seen ten or more times. The chain is built from TRBV18 and TRBJ1-3; D not certain. Trimming took 0 bases from V and 4 from J, leaving 10 bases between them. There are 15 residues in the CDR3. Germline V gene data show CDR1 as KGHSH and CDR2 as LQKENI. The CDR3 DNA reads TGTGCCAGCTCACCACCGTTGGCAGAAGGAAACACCATATATTTT. It encodes CASSPPLAEGNTIYF.

As to this clonotype: A much larger clone differs by one base, so this may be a read error. The chain links TRBV5-1 to TRBJ2-1; TRBD2 aligns across 15 bases. CDR3 length equals 17 residues. Germline lookup yields CDR1 SGHRS and CDR2 YFSETQ. DNA for the CDR3: TGCGCCAGCAGCGCGGGGACTAGCGGGAGGACCTACAGTGAGCAGTTCTTC. Translation: CASSAGTSGRTYSEQFF.

In its sample, this clonotype was seen many times. The CDR3 nucleotides are TGTGCCAGCAGCCCCGGGACTGAAGCTTTCTTT. Translation gives CASSPGTEAFF. The chain links TRBV12-3 or TRBV12-4 to TRBJ1-1; D remains ambiguous. This CDR3 comprises 11 residues. V was shortened by 6 bases and J by 5 bases, with 7 bases between the two germline ends.

This clonotype was detected many times. This CDR3 reads CASSPPSGAYEQYF. Written as DNA, the CDR3 is TGTGCCAGCTCACCACCGAGCGGAGCCTACGAGCAGTACTTC. The chain combines TRBV18 with TRBJ2-7, with a possible D match to TRBD2 (5 bases). The V end was cut by 0 bases, the J end by 2 bases, with 8 bases between. Germline lookup yields CDR1 KGHSH and CDR2 LQKENI. CDR3 size: 14 residues. The whole variable domain, filled in from reference TRBV18 and TRBJ2-7, reads NAGVMQNPRHLVRRRGQEARLRCSPMKGHSHVYWYRQLPEEGLKFMVYLQKENIIDESGMPKERFSAEFPKEGPSILRIQQVVRGDSAAYFCASSPPSGAYEQYFGPGTRLTVT.

The chain recombines TRBV5-6 with TRBJ1-1; D perhaps matches TRBD1 (5 bases). This CDR3 comprises 14 residues. V was pared by 4 bases and J by 11 bases, with 21 bases between. Germline values: CDR1 SGHDT, CDR2 YYEEEE. The CDR3 region is CASSHSNSVRDAFF. The CDR3 bases are TGTGCCAGCAGCCATTCCAACTCAGTTCGGGACGCTTTCTTT.

The table lists this clonotype with a few counts. This chain connects TRBV28 to TRBJ1-1, with D hard to call. Germline V gene data show CDR1 as MDHEN and CDR2 as SYDVKM. V lost 9 bases to trimming and J lost 2 bases, with 7 bases between them. This CDR3 has 11 amino acids. CDR3 in DNA: TGTGCCAGTGCAGCTAACACTGAAGCTTTCTTT. Its translation: CASAANTEAFF.

The chain combines TRBV6-1 with TRBJ2-1; D gene unclear. This CDR3 contains 13 residues. The germline gives CDR1 MNHNS, CDR2 SASEGT. Trimming took 0 bases from V and 11 from J, leaving 11 bases between them. The CDR3 protein is CASSEALRQKQFF. CDR3 in DNA: TGTGCCAGCAGTGAAGCGCTTCGGCAGAAGCAGTTCTTC.

The genes are TRBV20-1 and TRBJ2-3; D uncertain. Trimming removed 3 bases at V and 6 bases at J, with 10 bases between. The CDR3 has 12 residues. From germline, CDR1 is DFQATT and CDR2 SNEGSKA (reference sequence). The CDR3 nucleotides are TGCAGTGCTAGCTTTCAACCCGATACGCAGTATTTT. This codes for CSASFQPDTQYF.

The rearrangement uses TRBV2 and TRBJ1-5; D gene uncertain. CDR1 is SNHLY, CDR2 FYNNEI, per germline. V lost 3 bases to trimming and J lost 2 bases, with 8 bases between them. The CDR3 runs 14 residues. The CDR3 coding sequence is TGTGCCAGCAGTGACGCGGGTGGCAATCAGCCCCAGCATTTT. Encoded protein: CASSDAGGNQPQHF.

This clonotype was recorded many times. V gene TRBV3-1 combines with J gene TRBJ2-7; D tentatively reads TRBD1 or TRBD2 (5 bases each). The germline CDR1 and CDR2 sequences are LGHDT and YNNKEL (reference sequence). Trimming left V 3 bases short and J 3 bases short, with 15 bases between. The CDR3 runs 15 residues. The CDR3 coding sequence is TGTGCCAGCAGCCACGGGACGTCGAGGAGCTACGAGCAGTACTTC. Residues: CASSHGTSRSYEQYF.

There are a few counts of this clonotype. The chain has TRBV20-1 and TRBJ2-5; 14 nucleotides align to TRBD2. J lost 8 bases, V lost 5 bases, and 4 bases had no gene match. The CDR3 is made up of 13 amino acids. Germline CDR1 reads DFQATT; CDR2 reads SNEGSKA (reference sequence). The CDR3, as DNA: TGCAGTGCTCGGACTAGCGGGAGGCCTACCCAGTACTTC. Amino acids: CSARTSGRPTQYF.